This entry is about one T cell receptor (beta chain). The data were obtained in a study of blood T cell repertoires in COVID-19. Across the whole study: Italy, Spain and the United States were the sources of the convalescent and acute COVID-19 samples. T cells, B-cell-depleted T cells, or PBMCs supplied cDNA or gDNA.

CDR3 length equals 15 residues. V gave up 0 bases and J gave up 4 bases, with 10 bases separating them. Germline loops: CDR1 LNHDA, CDR2 SQIVND (reference sequence). Per the original methods: Amplification of reference gene primers was used by the study to estimate nucleated cell counts. Profiling relied on immunoSEQ multiplex PCR, and the TCRdb table lists in-frame clones only, not all of them. The V and J calls and the clone size are those of that table, but D and trimming were determined from the DNA. The table has roughly 140,000 clones, about four fifths seen once. The chain employs TRBV19 and TRBJ1-5; D call uncertain. The TCR originated in a human donor with acute or convalescent COVID-19. The donor label of this sample is uncertain. Sequenced: peripheral blood. This chain's CDR3 is CASSIDHSGNQPQHF. The CDR3 coding sequence is TGTGCCAGTAGTATAGACCATTCGGGGAATCAGCCCCAGCATTTT.